This section outlines one T cell receptor (beta chain) sequence together with its context. Its specificity is not known. V was trimmed by 7 bases and J by 2 bases, leaving 14 bases between them. The CDR3 runs to 15 residues. Germline assignment: CDR1 ENHRY and CDR2 SYGVKD. The entry originates in a study of neoadjuvant nivolumab and ipilimumab in lung cancer. Regarding the study as a whole: A small number of samples were TCR sequenced.

Data came from immunoSEQ multiplex PCR; TCRdb stores just in-frame clones and leaves some out. The sample contains 39,000 or so clones, approximately 89% of which appear only once. This chain joins TRBV10-3 and TRBJ2-2; possible D gene TRBD1, 7 bases. The sequence derives from an adult with non-small cell lung cancer. The source was peripheral blood, collected before neoadjuvant nivolumab, alone or with ipilimumab. The CDR3 here is CAIKSRDSNTGELFF. The CDR3 coding sequence is TGTGCCATCAAGTCGCGGGACAGCAACACCGGGGAGCTGTTTTTT.